This T cell receptor beta chain was recovered during a study of blood T cells in healthy people across ages (dated by TCRdb to the mid-2010s). General notes on the study: In model experiments, roughly one uniquely barcoded TCR beta cDNA molecule per two T cells was captured by template switching. The study measured age-related changes in TCR beta repertoire diversity using deep sequencing normalized with unique cDNA molecular identifiers. The donors were split into four age groups: young (average 16 years), middle-aged (about 40), aged (roughly 68) and long-lived (about 82). To avoid experimental bias, donors of different ages were randomly spread across the sequencing lanes. Two additional independent replicas of 1 million unique cDNA reads from the same blood draw were analyzed for two donors (one aged 18 to 29 and one aged 80 or older).

The protocol used for the library was 5' RACE. The listed sequencing device is Illumina HiSeq 2500. The second PCR ran for about 7 to 11 cycles and used a J-beta primer mix along with a sample-barcoded 5' primer. A unique molecular identifier was introduced onto each TCR beta cDNA molecule by a template-switch 5' adaptor carrying 12 random nucleotides. Each sample yielded at least 3 million CDR3-containing paired-end reads. First-strand cDNA was synthesized from all RNA with the Mint cDNA synthesis kit, primed by a TRBC-specific oligonucleotide. All cDNA was treated with uracil-DNA glycosylase and then went through a first 18-cycle PCR with the universal primers M1SS and BC2_uni_R. Concerning the study's data processing: Normalization of each sample was performed by random selection of 1 million high-quality reads, each carrying a distinct molecular identifier. Instead of being binned into consensus sequences, reads that shared molecular identifiers were thrown out. MiTCR, run with a Q25 quality threshold and the strictest error-elimination algorithm, handled CDR3 identification, clonotype clustering and error correction. A nonparametric unseen species model with Euler transformation was used to estimate a lower bound on total TCR beta diversity. TCRdb's own reprocessing of the public reads used fastp at Q25 and MiXCR and kept productive beta chains. Every distinct CDR3 protein forms one entry, paired with its most common genes and DNA. These V and J calls derive from TCRdb rather than the authors' analysis. Counted in this sample were 600,000 to 850,000 distinct CDR3 sequences; roughly 47% of them appeared once. Around a fifth of the sample belongs to the ten largest clones.

This clonotype was seen a few times. The antigen it binds to is not known. Per-nucleotide qualities are absent, and no much larger clonotype sits a single base away. The donors were a few dozen Caucasian individuals from Russia, aged roughly 6 to 90 years, who were systemically healthy. Each donor gave 8.5 to 10 milliliters of peripheral blood, collected into EDTA-treated Vacutainer tubes. Ficoll-Paque density-gradient centrifugation was used to isolate PBMCs, with at least 6.5 million per sample. Total RNA, at least 5.5 micrograms per sample, was extracted from PBMCs with Trizol reagent. Naive CD45RAhigh/CD27high T cell percentages were measured by flow cytometry on a PBMC aliquot from every donor. Results and caveats for the whole study, not just this receptor: Since profiling was done on bulk unsorted PBMCs, naive and antigen-experienced compartments could not be conclusively compared. A strong correlation was found between observed TCR beta diversity and the percentage of naive T cells measured by flow cytometry. Because the CMV infection status of the donors was unknown, age-related changes in expanded clonotypes may potentially have been confounded. Compared with the aged group, the long-lived group had more naive CD4+ T cells, fewer expanded clones and increased TCR diversity, a pattern suggesting age selection. Estimates of total diversity from one million sequenced T cells were regarded as lower bounds and underestimates. Observed TCR beta diversity per million T cells fell roughly linearly with age, and a significant reduction was already apparent by age about 36.

The receptor was isolated from a woman in her sixties in good health. Sequenced material: blood.

The nucleotide sequence is given as TGTGCCAGCAGTGGACTAGTCTACGAGCAGTACTTC. Translated, it reads CASSGLVYEQYF. The chain joins TRBV6-2 or TRBV6-3 to TRBJ2-7, with 7 bases in between that match TRBD2. The CDR3 measures 12 amino acids from cysteine to phenylalanine. The only DNA kept is the CDR3, 36 bases in frame from the first base. V loses 5 bases at its end and J loses 3 bases; junction bases beyond the gene matches: 1. Reading the germline V gene gives CDR1 MNHEY and CDR2 SVGEGT.